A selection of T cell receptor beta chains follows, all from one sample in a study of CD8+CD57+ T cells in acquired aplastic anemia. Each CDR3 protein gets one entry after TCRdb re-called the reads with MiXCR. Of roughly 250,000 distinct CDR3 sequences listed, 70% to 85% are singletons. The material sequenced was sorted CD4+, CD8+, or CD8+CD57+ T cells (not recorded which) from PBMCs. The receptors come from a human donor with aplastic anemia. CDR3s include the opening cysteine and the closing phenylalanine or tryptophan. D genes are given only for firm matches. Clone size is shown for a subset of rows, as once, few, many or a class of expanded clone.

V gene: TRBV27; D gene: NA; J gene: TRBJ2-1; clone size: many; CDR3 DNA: TGTGCCAGCAGCCCAGGTAGCTCCTACAATGAGCAGTTCTTC; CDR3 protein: CASSPGSSYNEQFF
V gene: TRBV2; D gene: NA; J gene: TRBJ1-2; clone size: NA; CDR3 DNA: TGTGCCAGCAGCTTGGCTCGGGGCGGCAACAATGGCGACTCCTTC; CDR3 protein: CASSLARGGNNGDSF
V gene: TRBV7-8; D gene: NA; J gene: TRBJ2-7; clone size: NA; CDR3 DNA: TGTGCCAGCCAAAGTCTTACCTCCTACGATAAGCAGTACTTC; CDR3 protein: CASQSLTSYDKQYF
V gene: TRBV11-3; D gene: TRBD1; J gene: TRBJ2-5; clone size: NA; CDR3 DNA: TGTGCCAGCAGCCAGAGCAGGGGGCAAGAGACCCAGTACTTC; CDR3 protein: CASSQSRGQETQYF
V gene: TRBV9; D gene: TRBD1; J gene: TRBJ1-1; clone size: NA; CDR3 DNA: TGTGCCAGCAGCGTAGGGGGGACAGGCAAAGCTGCAGCTTTCTTT; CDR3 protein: CASSVGGTGKAAAFF
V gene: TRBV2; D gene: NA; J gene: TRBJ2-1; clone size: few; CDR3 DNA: TGTGCCAGCAGCCAGGGGGGCGGAAATACGCAGGATGAGCAGTTCTTC; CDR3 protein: CASSQGGGNTQDEQFF
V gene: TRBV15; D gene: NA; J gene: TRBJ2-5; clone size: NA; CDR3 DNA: TGTGCCACCAGCAGAGACATGGAGCAAGAGACCCAGTACTTC; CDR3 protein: CATSRDMEQETQYF
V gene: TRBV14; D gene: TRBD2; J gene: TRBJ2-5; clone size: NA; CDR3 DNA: TGTGCCAGCAGCCAAGGGGCTCTAGCGGGGGCTAAGACCCAGTACTTC; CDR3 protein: CASSQGALAGAKTQYF
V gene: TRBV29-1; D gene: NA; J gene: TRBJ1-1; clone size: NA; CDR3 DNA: TGCAGCGCTAGGGGGACGAACACTGAAGCTTTCTTT; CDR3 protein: CSARGTNTEAFF
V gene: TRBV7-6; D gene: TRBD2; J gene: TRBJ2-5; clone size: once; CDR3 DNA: TGTGCCGGACGGGGGGGTAGGGAGACCCCGTCCTTC; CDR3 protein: CAGRGGRETPSF
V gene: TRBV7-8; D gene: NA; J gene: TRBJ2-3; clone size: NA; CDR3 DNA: TGTGCCAGCAGCCCAGCGCCAGGTTGCGATAGCGGGTATTTT; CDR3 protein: CASSPAPGCDSGYF
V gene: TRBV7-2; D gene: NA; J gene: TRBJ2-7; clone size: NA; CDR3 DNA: TGTGCCAGCAGCTTGACAACAGGCGCCGACTATCAGTACTTC; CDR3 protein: CASSLTTGADYQYF
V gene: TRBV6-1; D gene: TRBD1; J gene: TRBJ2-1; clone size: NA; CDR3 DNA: TGTGCCAGCAGTGATCCCGGGACAGGGCCCTACAATGAGCAGTTCTTC; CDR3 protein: CASSDPGTGPYNEQFF
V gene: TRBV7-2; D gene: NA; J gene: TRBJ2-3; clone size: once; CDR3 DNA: TGTGCCAGCAGCCTCCCGGGAAGGGGCCCAAATACGCAGTATTTT; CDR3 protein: CASSLPGRGPNTQYF
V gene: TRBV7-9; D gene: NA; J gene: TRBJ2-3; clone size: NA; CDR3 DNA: TGTGCCAGCAGCGTTGGGAGAAAGGGGACGGATACGCAGTATTTT; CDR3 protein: CASSVGRKGTDTQYF
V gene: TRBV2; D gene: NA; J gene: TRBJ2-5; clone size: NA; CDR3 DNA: TGTGCCAGCAGATGGACAGATGAGGCCCAGTACTTC; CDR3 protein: CASRWTDEAQYF
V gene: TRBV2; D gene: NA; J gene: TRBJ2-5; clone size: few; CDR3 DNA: TGTGCCAGCGGCGACGGGAGCACAGAGACCCAGTACTTC; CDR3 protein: CASGDGSTETQYF
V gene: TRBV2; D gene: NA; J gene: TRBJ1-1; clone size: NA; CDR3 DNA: TGTGCCAGCAGCTTAGGTCTGACAGTGCCCCCTGAGGCTTTCTTC; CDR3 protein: CASSLGLTVPPEAFF
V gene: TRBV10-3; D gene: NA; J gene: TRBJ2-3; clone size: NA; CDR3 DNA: TGTGCCATCAGTGGGTCGGAGGGGGGAGCGACCCCTACGCAGTATTTT; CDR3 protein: CAISGSEGGATPTQYF
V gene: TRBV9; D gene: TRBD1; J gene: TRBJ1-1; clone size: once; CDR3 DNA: TGTGCCAGCGGCGTAGATCGGACAGGTCACACTTTCGCTTTCTTT; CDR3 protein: CASGVDRTGHTFAFF
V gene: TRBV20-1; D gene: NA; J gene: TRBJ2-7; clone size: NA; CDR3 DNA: TGCAGTGCTAGACCGACAGCATCCTACGAGCAGTACTTC; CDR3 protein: CSARPTASYEQYF
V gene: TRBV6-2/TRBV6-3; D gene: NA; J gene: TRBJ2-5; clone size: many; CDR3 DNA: TGTGCCAGCAGTCGGCCCCAAGAGACCCAGTACTTC; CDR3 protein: CASSRPQETQYF
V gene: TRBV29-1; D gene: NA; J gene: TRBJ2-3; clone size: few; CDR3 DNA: TGCAGCGTTCGGGGGGCTATAACAGATACGCAGTATTTT; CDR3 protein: CSVRGAITDTQYF
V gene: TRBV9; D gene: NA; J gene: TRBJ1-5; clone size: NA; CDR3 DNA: TGTGCCAGCAGCGTATACCAGAACTCCTACAATCAGCATTTT; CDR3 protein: CASSVYQNSYNQHF
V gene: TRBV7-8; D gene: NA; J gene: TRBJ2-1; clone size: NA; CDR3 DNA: TGTGCCAGCAGCTTACAGGGAGGTCGCGGTACGCAGTATCAGTCCTTC; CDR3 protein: CASSLQGGRGTQYQSF
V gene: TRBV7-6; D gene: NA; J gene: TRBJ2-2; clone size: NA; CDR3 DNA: TGTGCCAGCAGTGGAGGGACCGGGGAGCTGTTTTTT; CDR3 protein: CASSGGTGELFF
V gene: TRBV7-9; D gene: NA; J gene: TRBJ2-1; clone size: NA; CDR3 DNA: TGTGCCAGCAGCTTTCCTACAGGGAGGGAAGCCGATGATCAGTTCTTC; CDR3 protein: CASSFPTGREADDQFF
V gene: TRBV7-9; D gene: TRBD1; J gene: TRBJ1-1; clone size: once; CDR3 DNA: TGTGCCAGCAGCTTAGATATGACAGGGCTCGCTGAAGCTTTCTTT; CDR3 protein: CASSLDMTGLAEAFF
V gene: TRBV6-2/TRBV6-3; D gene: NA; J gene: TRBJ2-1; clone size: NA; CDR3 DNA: TGTGCCAGCAGTTACGGGTTCCGGGGCTCCTACAATGAGCAGTTCTTC; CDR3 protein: CASSYGFRGSYNEQFF
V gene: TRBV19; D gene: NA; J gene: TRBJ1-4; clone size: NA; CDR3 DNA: TGTGCCAGTAGTATCTCTACTCTAGAACAAATTAATGAAAAACTGTTTTTT; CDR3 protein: CASSISTLEQINEKLFF
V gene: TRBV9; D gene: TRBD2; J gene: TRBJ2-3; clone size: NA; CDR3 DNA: TGTGCCAGCGGATTAGCGGGGAACATTCATAACTTCGATTTT; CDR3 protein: CASGLAGNIHNFDF
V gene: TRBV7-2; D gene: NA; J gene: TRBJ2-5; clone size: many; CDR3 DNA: TGTGCCAGCAGCATAGGCAGCGGGCAAGAGACCCAGTACTTC; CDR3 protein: CASSIGSGQETQYF
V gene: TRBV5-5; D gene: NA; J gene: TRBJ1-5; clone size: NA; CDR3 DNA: TGTGCCAGCAGCTTGGACAGTAGCAATCAGCCCCAGCATTTT; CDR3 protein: CASSLDSSNQPQHF
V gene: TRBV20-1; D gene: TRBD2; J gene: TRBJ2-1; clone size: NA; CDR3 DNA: TGCAGTGCTAGAGATGCTACTAGCGGGGGACACTACAATGAGCAGTTCTTC; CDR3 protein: CSARDATSGGHYNEQFF
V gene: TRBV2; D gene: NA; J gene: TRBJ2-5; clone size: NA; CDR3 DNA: TGTGCCACCAGCACGACACAGGGAGAAGGGGCCCAGTACTTC; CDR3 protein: CATSTTQGEGAQYF
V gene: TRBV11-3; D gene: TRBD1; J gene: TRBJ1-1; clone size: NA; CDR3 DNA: TGTGCCAGCAGCTTAGATGTGACAGGGAATGAAGCTTTCTTT; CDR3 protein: CASSLDVTGNEAFF
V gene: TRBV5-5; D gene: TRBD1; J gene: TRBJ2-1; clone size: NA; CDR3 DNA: TGCGCCAGCAGCTTAGATCTGACAGGGAACGGCGATGAGCAGTTCTTC; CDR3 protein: CASSLDLTGNGDEQFF
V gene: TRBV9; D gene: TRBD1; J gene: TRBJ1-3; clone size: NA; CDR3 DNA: TGTGCCAGCAGTACAGCCGACAGGGGGCTAGGAAACACCATATATTTT; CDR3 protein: CASSTADRGLGNTIYF
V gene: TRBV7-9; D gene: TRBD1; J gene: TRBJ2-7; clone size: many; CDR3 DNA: TGTGCCAGCAGCTTTTTGACAGGGGATTACTACGAGCAGTACTTC; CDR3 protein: CASSFLTGDYYEQYF
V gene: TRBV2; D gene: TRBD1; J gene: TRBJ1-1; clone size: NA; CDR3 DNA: TGTGCCAGCAGGGACAGGGGCTACATGAACACTGAAGCTTTCTTT; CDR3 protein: CASRDRGYMNTEAFF
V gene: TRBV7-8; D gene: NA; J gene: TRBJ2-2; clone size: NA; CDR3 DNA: TGTGCCAGCAGCTTATTAGGAGGTCCCGATACGCAGTATTTTTTT; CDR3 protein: CASSLLGGPDTQYFF
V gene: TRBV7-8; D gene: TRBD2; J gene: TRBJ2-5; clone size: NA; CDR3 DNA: TGTGCCAGCAGCTTACCGGGAGGTCCCGATACGCACCATTACTTC; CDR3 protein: CASSLPGGPDTHHYF
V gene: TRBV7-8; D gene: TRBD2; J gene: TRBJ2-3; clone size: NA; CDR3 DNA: TGTGCCAGCAGCTTCCTCCGGAGCGGGGGCACAGATACGCAGTATTTT; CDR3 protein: CASSFLRSGGTDTQYF
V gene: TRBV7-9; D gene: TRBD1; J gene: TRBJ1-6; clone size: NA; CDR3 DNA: TGTGCCTGCAGCCCGGGGGCAGGGGGTCACACAGATACGCTCCACTTT; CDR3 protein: CACSPGAGGHTDTLHF
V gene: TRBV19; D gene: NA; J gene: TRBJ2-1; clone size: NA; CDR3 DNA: TGTGCCAGTAGTATATCTCAGAAAGCCTACAATGAGCAGTTCTTC; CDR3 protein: CASSISQKAYNEQFF